This T cell receptor (beta chain) was profiled in a study of cytomegalovirus exposure and HLA in healthy donors. Regarding the study as a whole: Earlier analysis looked at TCR beta V segments, and most were productive about 87% or about 30% of the time. The study labeled 180 or so TCR beta chains cytomegalovirus-associated. Based on reports, TCR beta sequences accurately predicted HLA-A and HLA-B alleles for most subjects.

Vbeta (60) and Jbeta (13) primers were used in the PCR. This table comes from immunoSEQ multiplex PCR, and its TCRdb copy is limited to in-frame clones, with some not included. Among approximately 160,000 clones listed, 84% were seen once. The germline CDR1 and CDR2 sequences are LNHDA and SQIVND (reference sequence). V shed 5 bases and J shed 4 bases, with 11 bases lying between them. CDR3 length: 13 residues. Comments on this clone: Its specificity is not known.

Donors showed nominal health when sampled, although they likely had unrecorded immune exposures. The chain combines TRBV19 with TRBJ1-1; D may be TRBD1 (5 bases). The TCR was taken from a girl under 18 in good health and CMV-seropositive. The sample consisted of PBMCs. CDR3 amino acids: CASSLGPVTEAFF. CDR3 nucleotide sequence: TGTGCCAGTAGTCTGGGGCCAGTCACTGAAGCTTTCTTT.